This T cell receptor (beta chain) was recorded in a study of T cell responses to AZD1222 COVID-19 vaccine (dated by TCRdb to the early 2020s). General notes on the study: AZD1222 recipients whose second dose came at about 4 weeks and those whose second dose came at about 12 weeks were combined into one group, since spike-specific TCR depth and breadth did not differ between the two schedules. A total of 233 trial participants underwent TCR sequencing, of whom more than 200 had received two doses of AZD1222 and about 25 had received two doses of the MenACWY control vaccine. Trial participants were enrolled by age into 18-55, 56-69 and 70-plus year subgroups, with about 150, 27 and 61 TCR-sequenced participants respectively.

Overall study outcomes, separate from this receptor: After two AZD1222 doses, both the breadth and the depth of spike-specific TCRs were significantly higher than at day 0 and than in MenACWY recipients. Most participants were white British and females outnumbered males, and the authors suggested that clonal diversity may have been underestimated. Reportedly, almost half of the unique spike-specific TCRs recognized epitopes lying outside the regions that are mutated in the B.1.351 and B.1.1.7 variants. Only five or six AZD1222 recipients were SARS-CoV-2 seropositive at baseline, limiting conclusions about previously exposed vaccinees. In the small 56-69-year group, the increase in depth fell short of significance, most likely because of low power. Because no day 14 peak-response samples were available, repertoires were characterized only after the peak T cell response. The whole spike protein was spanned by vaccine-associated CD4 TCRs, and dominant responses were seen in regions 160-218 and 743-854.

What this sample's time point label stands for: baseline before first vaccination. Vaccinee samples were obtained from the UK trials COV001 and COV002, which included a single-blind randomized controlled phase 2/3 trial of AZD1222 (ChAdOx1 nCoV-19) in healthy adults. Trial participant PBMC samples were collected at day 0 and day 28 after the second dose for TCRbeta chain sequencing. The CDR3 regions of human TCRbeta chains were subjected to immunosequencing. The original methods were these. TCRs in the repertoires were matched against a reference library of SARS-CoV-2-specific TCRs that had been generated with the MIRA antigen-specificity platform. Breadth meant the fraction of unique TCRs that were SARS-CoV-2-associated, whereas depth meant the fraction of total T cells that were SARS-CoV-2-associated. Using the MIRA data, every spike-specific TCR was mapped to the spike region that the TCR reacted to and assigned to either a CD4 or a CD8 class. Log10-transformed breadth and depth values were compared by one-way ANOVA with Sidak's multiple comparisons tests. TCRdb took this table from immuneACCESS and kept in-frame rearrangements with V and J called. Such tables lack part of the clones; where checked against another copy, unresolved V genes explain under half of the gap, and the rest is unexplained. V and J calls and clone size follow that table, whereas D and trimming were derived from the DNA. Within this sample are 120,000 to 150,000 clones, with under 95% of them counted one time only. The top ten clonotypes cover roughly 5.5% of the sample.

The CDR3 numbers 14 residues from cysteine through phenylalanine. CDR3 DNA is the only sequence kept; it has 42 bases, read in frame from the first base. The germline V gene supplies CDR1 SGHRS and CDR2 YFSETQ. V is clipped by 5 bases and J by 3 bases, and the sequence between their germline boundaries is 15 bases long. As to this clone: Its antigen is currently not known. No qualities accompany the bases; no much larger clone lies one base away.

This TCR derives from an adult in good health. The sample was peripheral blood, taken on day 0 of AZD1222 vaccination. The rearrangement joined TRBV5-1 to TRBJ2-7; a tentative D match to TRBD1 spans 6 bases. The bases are TGCGCCAGCAGTAACACAGGGAGCAGCTACGAGCAGTACTTC. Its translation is CASSNTGSSYEQYF.